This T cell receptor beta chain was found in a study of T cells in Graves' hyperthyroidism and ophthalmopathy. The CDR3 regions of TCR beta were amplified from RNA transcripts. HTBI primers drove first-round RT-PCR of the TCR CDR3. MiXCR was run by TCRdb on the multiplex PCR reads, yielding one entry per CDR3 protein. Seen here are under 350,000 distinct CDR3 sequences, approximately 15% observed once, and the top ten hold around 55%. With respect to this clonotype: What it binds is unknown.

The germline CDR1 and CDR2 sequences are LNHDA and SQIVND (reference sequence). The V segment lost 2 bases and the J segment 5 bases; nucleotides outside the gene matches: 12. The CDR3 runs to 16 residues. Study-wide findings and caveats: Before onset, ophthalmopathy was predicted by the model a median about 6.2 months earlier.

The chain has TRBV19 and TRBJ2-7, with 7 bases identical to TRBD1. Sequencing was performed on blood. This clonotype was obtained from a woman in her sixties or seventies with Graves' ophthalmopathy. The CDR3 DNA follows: TGTGCCAGTAGTATACGGAAGACAGGGTTGAAGGACGAGCAGTACTTC. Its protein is CASSIRKTGLKDEQYF. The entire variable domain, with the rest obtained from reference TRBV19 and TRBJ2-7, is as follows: DGGITQSPKYLFRKEGQNVTLSCEQNLNHDAMYWYRQDPGQGLRLIYYSQIVNDFQKGDIAEGYSVSREKKESFPLTVTSAQKNPTAFYLCASSIRKTGLKDEQYFGPGTRLTVT.